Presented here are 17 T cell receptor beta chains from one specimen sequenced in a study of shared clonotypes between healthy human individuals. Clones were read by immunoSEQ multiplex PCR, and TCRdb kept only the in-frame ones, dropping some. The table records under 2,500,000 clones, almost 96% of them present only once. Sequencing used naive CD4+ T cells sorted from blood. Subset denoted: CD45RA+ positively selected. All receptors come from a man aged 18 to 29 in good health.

The CDR3 loop is CASSLGKSSYEQYF. CDR3 DNA sequence: TGTGCCAGCAGCTTAGGAAAAAGCTCCTACGAGCAGTACTTC. The chain is built from TRBV7-9 and TRBJ2-7; D ambiguous. With 1 base removed from V and 0 bases from J, the gap between germline ends came to 7 bases. The CDR3 runs 14 residues. The germline V gene encodes CDR1 SEHNR and CDR2 FQNEAQ (reference sequence).

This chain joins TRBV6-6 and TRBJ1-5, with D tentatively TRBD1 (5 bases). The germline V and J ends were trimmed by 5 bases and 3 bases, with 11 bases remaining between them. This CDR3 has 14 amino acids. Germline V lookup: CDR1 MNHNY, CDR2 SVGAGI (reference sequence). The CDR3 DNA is TGTGCCAGCAGTCAAGACAGCTTCAATCAGCCCCAGCATTTT. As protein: CASSQDSFNQPQHF.

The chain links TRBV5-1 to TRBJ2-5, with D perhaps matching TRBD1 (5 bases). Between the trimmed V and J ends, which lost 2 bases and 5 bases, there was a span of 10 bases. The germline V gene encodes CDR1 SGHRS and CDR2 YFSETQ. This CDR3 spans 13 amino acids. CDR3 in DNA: TGCGCCAGCAGCTTCCAGGGTTCTGAGACCCAGTACTTC. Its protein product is CASSFQGSETQYF.

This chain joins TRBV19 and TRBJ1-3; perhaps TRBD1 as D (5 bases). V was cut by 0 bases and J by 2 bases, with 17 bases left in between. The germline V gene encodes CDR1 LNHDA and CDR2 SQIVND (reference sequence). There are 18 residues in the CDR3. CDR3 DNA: TGTGCCAGTAGTATAGATCTATTTGGGACGGGAACTGGAAACACCATATATTTT. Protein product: CASSIDLFGTGTGNTIYF. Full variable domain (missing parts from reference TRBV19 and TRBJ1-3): DGGITQSPKYLFRKEGQNVTLSCEQNLNHDAMYWYRQDPGQGLRLIYYSQIVNDFQKGDIAEGYSVSREKKESFPLTVTSAQKNPTAFYLCASSIDLFGTGTGNTIYFGEGSWLTVV.

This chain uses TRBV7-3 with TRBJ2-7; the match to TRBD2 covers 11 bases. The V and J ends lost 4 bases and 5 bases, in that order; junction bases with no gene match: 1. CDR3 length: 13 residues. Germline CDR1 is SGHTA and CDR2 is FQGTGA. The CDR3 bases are TGTGCCAGCAGCTCTAGCGGGGGGAACGAGCAGTACTTC. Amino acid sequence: CASSSSGGNEQYF.

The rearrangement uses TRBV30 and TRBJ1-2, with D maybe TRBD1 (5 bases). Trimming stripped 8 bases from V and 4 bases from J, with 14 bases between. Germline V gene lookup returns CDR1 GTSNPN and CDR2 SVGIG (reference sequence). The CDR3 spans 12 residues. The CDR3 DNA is TGTGCCAGTCATCGGGGGTCCTATGGCTACACCTTC. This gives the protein CASHRGSYGYTF.

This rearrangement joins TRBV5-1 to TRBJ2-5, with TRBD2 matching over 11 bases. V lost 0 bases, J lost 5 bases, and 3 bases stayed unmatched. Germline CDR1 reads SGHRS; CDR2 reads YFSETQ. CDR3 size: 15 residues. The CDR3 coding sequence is TGCGCCAGCAGCTTGGAGACTAGCGGGGTGGAGACCCAGTACTTC. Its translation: CASSLETSGVETQYF. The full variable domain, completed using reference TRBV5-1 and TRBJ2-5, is KAGVTQTPRYLIKTRGQQVTLSCSPISGHRSVSWYQQTPGQGLQFLFEYFSETQRNKGNFPGRFSGRQFSNSRSEMNVSTLELGDSALYLCASSLETSGVETQYFGPGTRLLVL.

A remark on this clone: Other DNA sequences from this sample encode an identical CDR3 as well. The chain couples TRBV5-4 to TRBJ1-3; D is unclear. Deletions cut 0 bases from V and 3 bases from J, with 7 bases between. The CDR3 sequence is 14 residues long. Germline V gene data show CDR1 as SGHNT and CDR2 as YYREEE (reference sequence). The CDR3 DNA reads TGTGCCAGCAGCTTGGACAGCTATGGAAACACCATATATTTT. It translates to CASSLDSYGNTIYF.

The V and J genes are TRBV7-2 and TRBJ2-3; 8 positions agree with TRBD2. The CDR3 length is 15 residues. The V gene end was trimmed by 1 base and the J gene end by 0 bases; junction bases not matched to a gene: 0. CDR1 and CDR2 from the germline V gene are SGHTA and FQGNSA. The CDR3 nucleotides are TGTGCCAGCAGCTTAGTAGCGGGGAGCACAGATACGCAGTATTTT. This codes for CASSLVAGSTDTQYF.

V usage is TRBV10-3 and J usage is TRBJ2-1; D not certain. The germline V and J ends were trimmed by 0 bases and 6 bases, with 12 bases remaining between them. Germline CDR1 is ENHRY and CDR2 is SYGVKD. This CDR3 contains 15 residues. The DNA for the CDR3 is TGTGCCATCAGTGAGTCGATTCCCCCCCCCAATGAGCAGTTCTTC. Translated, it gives CAISESIPPPNEQFF.

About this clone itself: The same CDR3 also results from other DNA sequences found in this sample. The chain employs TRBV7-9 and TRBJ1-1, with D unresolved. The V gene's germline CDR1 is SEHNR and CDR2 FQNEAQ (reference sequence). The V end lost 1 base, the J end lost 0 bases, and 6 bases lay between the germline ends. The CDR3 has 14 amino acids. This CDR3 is CASSLGQVNTEAFF. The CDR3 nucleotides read TGTGCCAGCAGCTTAGGGCAAGTGAACACTGAAGCTTTCTTT. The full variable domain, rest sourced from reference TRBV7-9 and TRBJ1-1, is DTGVSQNPRHKITKRGQNVTFRCDPISEHNRLYWYRQTLGQGPEFLTYFQNEAQLEKSRLLSDRFSAERPKGSFSTLEIQRTEQGDSAMYLCASSLGQVNTEAFFGQGTRLTVV.

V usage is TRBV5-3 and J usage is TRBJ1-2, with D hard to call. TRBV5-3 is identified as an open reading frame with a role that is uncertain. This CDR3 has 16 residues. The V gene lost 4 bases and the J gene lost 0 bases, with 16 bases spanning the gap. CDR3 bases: TGTGCCAGAAGCCTCCTTTGCAATTTTCCTAACTATGGCTACACCTTC. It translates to CARSLLCNFPNYGYTF.

CDR3 amino acids: CASSYPGAGYEQYF. As DNA, the CDR3 is TGTGCCAGCAGTTACCCCGGGGCGGGCTACGAGCAGTACTTC. The V call is TRBV6-6, the J call TRBJ2-7; perhaps D is TRBD1 or TRBD2 (5 bases each). Germline CDR1 reads MNHNY; CDR2 reads SVGAGI (reference sequence). V lost 2 bases, J lost 3 bases, and 11 bases lay in between. CDR3 length equals 14 residues.

The CDR3: CSVKTAPTMVTDTQYF. The CDR3 region has the DNA TGCAGCGTGAAGACAGCGCCCACCATGGTCACAGATACGCAGTATTTT. V gene TRBV29-1 combines with J gene TRBJ2-3, with D maybe TRBD1 (5 bases). V gave up 6 bases and J gave up 2 bases, with 21 bases separating them. This CDR3 is 16 amino acids long. The germline CDR1 and CDR2 sequences are SQVTM and ANQGSEA.

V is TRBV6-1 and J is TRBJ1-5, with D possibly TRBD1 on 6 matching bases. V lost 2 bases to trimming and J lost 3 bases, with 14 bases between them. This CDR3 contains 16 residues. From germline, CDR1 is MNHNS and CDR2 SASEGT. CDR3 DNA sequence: TGTGCCAGCAGTGAACACAGGGATCGGTCCAATCAGCCCCAGCATTTT. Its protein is CASSEHRDRSNQPQHF.

The CDR3 here is CASSGEGVGQETQYF. The CDR3 DNA reads TGTGCCAGCAGTGGCGAGGGAGTGGGCCAAGAGACCCAGTACTTC. This chain connects TRBV2 to TRBJ2-5, with D possibly matching TRBD2 (5 bases). The CDR3 length is 15 residues. From germline, CDR1 is SNHLY and CDR2 FYNNEI. V was shortened by 4 bases and J by 1 base, with 13 bases between the two germline ends.

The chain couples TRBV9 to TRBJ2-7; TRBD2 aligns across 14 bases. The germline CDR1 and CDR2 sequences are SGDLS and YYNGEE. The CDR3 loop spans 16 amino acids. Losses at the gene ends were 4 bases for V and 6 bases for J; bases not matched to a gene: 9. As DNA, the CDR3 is TGTGCCAGCAGCCCTCATGTGGGGACTAGCGGGAGCGAGCAGTACTTC. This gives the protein CASSPHVGTSGSEQYF.